A selection of T cell receptor beta chains follows, all from one sample in a study of blood T cell repertoires in COVID-19. Method: immunoSEQ multiplex PCR; TCRdb's copy keeps in-frame clones and lacks some. The sample records roughly 220,000 clones, 86% being singletons. Sequences were obtained from peripheral blood. Receptor source: an older man with acute or convalescent COVID-19. Each CDR3 is given without its conserved first and last residue. Each record gives: J gene, V gene, clone size, CDR3 protein. Only some rows state a clone size, as once, few, many or a class for expanded clones.

TRBJ2-5	TRBV5-4	-	ASSTAVGLAGTQY
TRBJ2-5	TRBV4-1	-	ASSMASGSATQY
TRBJ1-3	TRBV5-1	-	ASSLTGISGNTIY
TRBJ1-1	TRBV5-7	-	ASSLKTTFTTEAF
TRBJ1-2	TRBV12-3/TRBV12-4	once	ASRSRDYGYT
TRBJ1-1	TRBV30	-	AWSVTENTEAF
TRBJ2-5	TRBV6-5	once	ASSYSTGETQY
TRBJ2-5	TRBV5-1	-	ASSLGQAAETQY
TRBJ1-6	TRBV19	-	ASSILRATSYNSPLH
TRBJ2-2	TRBV3-1/TRBV3-2	-	ASSSGQGALTGELF
TRBJ1-1	TRBV27	-	ASSLKTGGHTEAF
TRBJ1-6	TRBV28	few	ASSSRQGSNSPLH
TRBJ1-1	TRBV5-1	-	ASSLAGSLNTEAF
TRBJ2-2	TRBV7-2	once	ASSLAGSFLSGELF
TRBJ2-2	TRBV5-5	-	ASSPGREGTGELF
TRBJ1-4	TRBV28	-	ASTAPPGNEKLF
TRBJ2-3	TRBV7-9	-	ASSSGTNIADTQY
TRBJ2-3	TRBV7-2	-	ASSSGRFPDTQY
TRBJ1-1	TRBV5-1	-	ASSGQGDTEAF
TRBJ1-6	TRBV5-6	-	ASSPSGNSPLH
TRBJ2-3	TRBV19	-	ASSIGQGGPDTQY
TRBJ1-2	TRBV18	-	ASSDYSRGYT
TRBJ1-1	TRBV5-1	-	ASSERQGQRTEAF
TRBJ1-1	TRBV7-8	-	ASSPRQGVNTEAF
TRBJ1-6	TRBV19	once	ASSKTSYNSPLH
TRBJ1-6	TRBV6-6	-	ASSRDGNNSPLH